What follows is one T cell receptor (beta chain) and its context. Its binding antigen is unknown. No much larger clone exists at a distance of one base, and base qualities are not known. The data stem from a study of blood T cell repertoires in COVID-19 (dated by TCRdb to about 2020). Concerning the study at large: Samples covering the acute and convalescent phases of COVID-19 were provided by collaborators in the United States, Italy and Spain. The material from the prospective study consisted of cDNA or gDNA derived from T cells, B-cell-depleted T cells, or PBMCs. Deeply sampled blood TCRbeta repertoires from subjects exposed to, actively infected with, or recovered from COVID-19 were included in the dataset. The repertoires were released in a freely available public database meant as a resource for research on the immune response to SARS-CoV-2. Samples were obtained from the ongoing ImmuneRACE study (first 160 participants) and from roughly 1,300 subjects provided by 6 global collaborators. A de-identified subject ID, COVID-19 status, age in years and sex were almost always included in the sample metadata. Where available, HLA class I and class II types were obtained from metadata supplied by the sample provider rather than from assay-based typing.

Samples from volunteer blood donors who had recovered from COVID-19 were contributed by a second Seattle source. Each collaborating institution followed its own protocols to collect whole blood in K2EDTA tubes. For TCRbeta analysis, collaborators shipped samples in one of three forms: frozen whole blood, isolated PBMCs, or DNA extracted from either of those sample types. TCRbeta CDR3 regions were amplified from genomic DNA by means of the immunoSEQ Assay, a bias-controlled multiplex PCR. Processing in the source paper ran as follows. Within the assay, amplification of reference gene primers was used to estimate how many nucleated cells each sample contained. Sequence reads were collapsed and filtered to measure the absolute abundance of every unique TCRbeta CDR3 rearrangement. Productive Simpson clonality was computed per sample as the square root of Simpson's diversity index over productive rearrangements. TCRdb retrieved this table from immuneACCESS and kept in-frame rearrangements only. Not all clones are present; in checked studies, unresolved V genes account for under half, and no reason is known for the remainder. The V and J calls and the clone size are those of that table, but D and trimming were determined from the DNA. This sample lists 170,000 or so clones; 87% were detected once. Clones ranked in the top ten supply about 0.95% of the sample.

Study-wide findings and limitations: The amount of clinical and demographic metadata varied by source and participant and was provided uncurated.

In the germline V gene (reference sequence), CDR1 corresponds to SEHNR and CDR2 to FQNEAQ. The CDR3 spans 15 residues, from the cysteine through the phenylalanine. Of the read, only the CDR3 DNA is kept; its 45 bases are in frame from base 1. V and J are truncated by 0 bases and 4 bases respectively, leaving an intervening sequence of 10 bases. This receptor chain uses TRBV7-9 and TRBJ1-5, and perhaps TRBD1 as D gene, on 5 matching bases. Sequencing was performed on peripheral blood. The clonotype comes from a woman younger than 30 who had recovered from COVID-19. The DNA reads TGTGCCAGCAGCTTAGCCGGACAAGGAAATCAGCCCCAGCATTTT. This codes for CASSLAGQGNQPQHF.